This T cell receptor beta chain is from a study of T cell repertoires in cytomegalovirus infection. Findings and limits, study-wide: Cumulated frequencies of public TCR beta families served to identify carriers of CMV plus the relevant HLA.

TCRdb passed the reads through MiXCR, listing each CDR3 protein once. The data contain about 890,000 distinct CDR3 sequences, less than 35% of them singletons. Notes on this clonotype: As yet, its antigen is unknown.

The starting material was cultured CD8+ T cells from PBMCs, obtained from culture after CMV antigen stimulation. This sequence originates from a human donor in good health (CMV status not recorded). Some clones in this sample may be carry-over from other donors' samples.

CDR3 in DNA: TGTGCCAGCAGATCCAGGGGGCAAGTTTACGAGCAGTACGTC. As protein: CASRSRGQVYEQYV. The rearrangement links TRBV7-2 to TRBJ2-7, with 8 bases aligning to TRBD1. This CDR3 contains 14 residues. The V gene end was trimmed by 6 bases and the J gene end by 4 bases; junction bases not matched to a gene: 8. From germline, CDR1 is SGHTA and CDR2 FQGNSA.